Presented here are 3 T cell receptor beta chains from one specimen sequenced in a study of cytomegalovirus exposure and HLA in healthy donors. The PCR was carried out with 60 Vbeta primers and 13 Jbeta primers. This table comes from immunoSEQ multiplex PCR, and its TCRdb copy is limited to in-frame clones, with some not included. The sample records 130,000 to 150,000 clones, around three quarters being singletons. Material for sequencing was PBMCs. Receptors originate from a man in his forties or fifties in good health and CMV-seropositive.

This sequence joins TRBV7-2 and TRBJ2-3, with D tentatively TRBD1 (6 bases). The CDR3 spans 16 residues. The V gene lost 2 bases and the J gene lost 0 bases, with 12 bases spanning the gap. CDR1 SGHTA and CDR2 FQGNSA come from the germline V gene. CDR3 in amino acids: CASSLPGTHSTDTQYF. The CDR3 DNA sequence: TGTGCCAGCAGCTTACCCGGGACACATAGCACAGATACGCAGTATTTT. Looking up the rest from reference TRBV7-2 and TRBJ2-3 gives the full variable domain: GAGVSQSPSNKVTEKGKDVELRCDPISGHTALYWYRQSLGQGLEFLIYFQGNSAPDKSGLPSDRFSAERTGGSVSTLTIQRTQQEDSAVYLCASSLPGTHSTDTQYFGPGTRLTVL.

Only a few counts were recorded for this clone. This rearrangement joins TRBV5-8 to TRBJ1-1; 10 bases agree with TRBD1. CDR3 size: 15 residues. The trim removed 3 bases at V and 4 bases at J, leaving 6 bases unmatched. CDR1 and CDR2 from the germline V gene are SGHTS and YDEGEE. This CDR3 reads CASSSIRTGGTEAFF. The CDR3 nucleotides are TGTGCCAGCAGCTCGATTCGGACAGGGGGCACTGAAGCTTTCTTT.

This rearrangement joins TRBV20-1 to TRBJ2-7, with 7 bases that match TRBD2. CDR1 is DFQATT and CDR2 is SNEGSKA in the germline V gene (reference sequence). The CDR3 runs to 11 residues. The junction had 3 bases not matched to a gene; V was cut back by 6 bases and J by 4 bases. The chain's CDR3 is CSARTSYEQYF. CDR3 in DNA: TGCAGTGCACGGACTAGTTACGAGCAGTACTTC.